This TCR beta chain was obtained from a study of cytomegalovirus exposure and HLA in healthy donors. Study-wide background: From donors who were HLA-typed, an early data release held 80 million to 95 million unique TCRs.

Concerning this clone: Its specificity is not known.

Notes on the study in general: Beyond CMV serostatus, there was no information to go on about immune exposure.

The PCR ran on 60 Vbeta and 13 Jbeta primers. Sequenced by immunoSEQ multiplex PCR; TCRdb stores in-frame clones only, minus some. The sample holds more than 200,000 clones, roughly 82% seen once. Material for sequencing was PBMCs. The receptor was derived from a middle-aged man in good health and CMV-seropositive.

CDR3 residues: CAWSVTDYTEAFF. In nucleotides, the CDR3 is TGTGCCTGGAGTGTAACGGACTACACTGAAGCTTTCTTT. The chain has TRBV30 and TRBJ1-1; D uncertain. The V end lost 0 bases, the J end lost 3 bases, and 8 bases lay between the germline ends. CDR1 and CDR2 (germline): GTSNPN, SVGIG (reference sequence). CDR3 length: 13 amino acids.